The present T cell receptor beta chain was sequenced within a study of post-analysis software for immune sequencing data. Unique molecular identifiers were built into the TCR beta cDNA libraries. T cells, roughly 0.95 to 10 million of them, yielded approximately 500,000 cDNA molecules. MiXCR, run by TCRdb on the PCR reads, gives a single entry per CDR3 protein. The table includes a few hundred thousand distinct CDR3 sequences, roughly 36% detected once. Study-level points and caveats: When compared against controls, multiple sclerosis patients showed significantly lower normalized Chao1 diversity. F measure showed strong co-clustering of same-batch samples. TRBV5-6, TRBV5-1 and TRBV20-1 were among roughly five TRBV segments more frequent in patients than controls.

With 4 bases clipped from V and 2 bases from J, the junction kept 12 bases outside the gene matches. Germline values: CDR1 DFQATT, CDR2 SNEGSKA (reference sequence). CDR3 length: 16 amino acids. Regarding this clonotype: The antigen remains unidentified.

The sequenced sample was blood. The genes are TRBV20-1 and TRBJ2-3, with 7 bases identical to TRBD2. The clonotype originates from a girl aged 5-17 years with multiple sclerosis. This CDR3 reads CSATPGRGSITDTQYF. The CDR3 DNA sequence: TGCAGTGCTACCCCCGGGCGGGGGAGTATCACAGATACGCAGTATTTT.